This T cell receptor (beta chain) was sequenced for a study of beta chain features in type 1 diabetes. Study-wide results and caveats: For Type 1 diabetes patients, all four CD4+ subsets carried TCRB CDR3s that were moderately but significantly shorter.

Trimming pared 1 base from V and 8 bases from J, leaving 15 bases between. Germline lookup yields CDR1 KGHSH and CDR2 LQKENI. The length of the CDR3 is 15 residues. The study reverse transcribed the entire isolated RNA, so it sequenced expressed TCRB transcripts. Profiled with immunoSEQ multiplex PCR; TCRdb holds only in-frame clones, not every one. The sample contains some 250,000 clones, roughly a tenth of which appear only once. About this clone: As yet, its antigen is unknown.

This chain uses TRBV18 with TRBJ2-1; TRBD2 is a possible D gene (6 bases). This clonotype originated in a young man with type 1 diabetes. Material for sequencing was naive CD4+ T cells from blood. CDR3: CASSPRMTRSDEQFF. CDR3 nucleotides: TGTGCCAGCTCACCACGGATGACTAGGTCCGATGAGCAGTTCTTC.